The sequence of this TCR beta chain was determined in a study of cytomegalovirus exposure and HLA in healthy donors. The PCR ran on 60 Vbeta and 13 Jbeta primers. Clones were sequenced by immunoSEQ multiplex PCR, and TCRdb holds only the in-frame ones, with some missing. The data contain about 180,000 clones, 76% of them singletons. This clone was picked up one time. The V gene's germline CDR1 is SQVTM and CDR2 ANQGSEA. V gave up 0 bases and J gave up 7 bases; unmatched junction bases: 11. The length of the CDR3 is 16 residues. The clonotype was recovered from a man between 18 and 29 years old in good health and CMV-seronegative. The source material was PBMCs. The chain has TRBV29-1 and TRBJ2-7; TRBD2 matches at 11 bases. CDR3 coding DNA: TGCAGCGTTGAAGAGGGGACTAGCGGACAATTTGGGGAGCAGTACTTC. Amino acid sequence: CSVEEGTSGQFGEQYF.